This TCR beta chain was found in a study of T cells in Graves' hyperthyroidism and ophthalmopathy. RNA transcripts were the template for amplifying TCR beta CDR3 regions. The TCR CDR3 first-round RT-PCR relied on the HTBI primer set. Using its own MiXCR run on the multiplex PCR reads, TCRdb lists one record per CDR3 protein. The repertoire consists of about 380,000 distinct CDR3 sequences, with approximately 18% occurring once and the leading ten covering 40%. This clonotype was counted many times. The V segment lost 4 bases and the J segment 4 bases; nucleotides outside the gene matches: 6. Germline values: CDR1 DFQATT, CDR2 SNEGSKA (reference sequence). There are 14 residues in the CDR3.

Sequencing input: blood. This sequence originates from a young man with Graves' ophthalmopathy. The chain combines TRBV20-1 with TRBJ2-1; 8 bases match TRBD2. CDR3 sequence (DNA): TGCAGTGCTACTAGCGGGTATAGTTACAATGAGCAGTTCTTC. Its protein is CSATSGYSYNEQFF.